What follows are 30 T cell receptor beta chains derived from one specimen sequenced in a study of blood T cell repertoires in COVID-19. TCRdb keeps only in-frame clones here, not all; method: immunoSEQ multiplex PCR. The data show some 52,000 clones, less than 95% seen once. The sample comprised peripheral blood. These TCRs come from a human donor in a cohort sampled during active COVID-19.

The chain recombines TRBV18 with TRBJ2-7; 8 nucleotides line up with TRBD1. This CDR3 has 13 amino acids. The trim removed 3 bases at V and 4 bases at J, leaving 2 bases unmatched. The V gene's germline CDR1 is KGHSH and CDR2 LQKENI. CDR3 residues: CASSPGQEYEQYF. The DNA of the CDR3 is TGTGCCAGCTCACCGGGACAGGAATACGAGCAGTACTTC.

The chain has TRBV5-1 and TRBJ2-5; possibly TRBD1 for D (6 bases). V dropped 1 base and J dropped 5 bases, with 12 bases sitting between them. Germline V gene lookup returns CDR1 SGHRS and CDR2 YFSETQ. There are 14 residues in the CDR3. The CDR3 loop is CASSLPGEWETQYF. In DNA form, the CDR3 reads TGCGCCAGCAGCTTGCCAGGGGAGTGGGAGACCCAGTACTTC.

The J gene is TRBJ2-1, the V gene TRBV10-2; no reliable D call. Trimming took 3 bases from V and 7 from J, leaving 16 bases between them. The CDR3 loop spans 15 amino acids. CDR1 is WSHSY and CDR2 is SAAADI in the germline V gene. This CDR3 is CASSDLSDPGNEQFF. CDR3 nucleotides: TGCGCCAGCAGTGATCTGTCCGACCCGGGTAATGAGCAGTTCTTC.

This rearrangement joins TRBV3-1 (or the pseudogene TRBV3-2) to TRBJ2-1, with 8 bases identical to TRBD2. CDR1 and CDR2 (germline): LGHDT, YNNKEL (reference sequence). After removal of 6 bases from V and 7 bases from J, the junction contained 8 bases not matched to a gene. This CDR3 is 14 amino acids long. The CDR3 here is CASRGTSLGNEQFF. The CDR3 DNA reads as TGTGCCAGCAGGGGGACTAGTCTGGGGAATGAGCAGTTCTTC.

This chain joins TRBV7-6 and TRBJ1-2; the match to TRBD1 covers 11 bases. Trimming at V came to 2 bases and at J to 5 bases, leaving 4 bases not matched to a gene. The CDR3 contains 15 residues. The germline V gene encodes CDR1 SGHVS and CDR2 FNYEAQ. In nucleotides, the CDR3 is TGTGCCAGCAGCTTACGAGGACAGGGGGCATATGGCTACACCTTC. Translating it yields CASSLRGQGAYGYTF.

This clone was picked up one time. The chain links TRBV27 to TRBJ2-7, with D possibly being TRBD1 (6 bases). V was clipped by 3 bases and J by 4 bases, with 7 bases between them. The germline gives CDR1 MNHEY, CDR2 SMNVEV (reference sequence). This CDR3 is 12 amino acids long. CDR3 nucleotides: TGTGCCAGCAGTTTTCAGGGGTACGAGCAGTACTTC. This translates into CASSFQGYEQYF.

V and J are TRBV5-1 and TRBJ2-3, with D possibly matching TRBD1 (5 bases). V shed 4 bases and J shed 6 bases, with 12 bases lying between them. The CDR3 length is 13 residues. CDR1 is SGHRS and CDR2 is YFSETQ in the germline V gene. The CDR3 DNA reads TGCGCCAGCAGCCTCAGGGCCCGGGATACGCAGTATTTT. Encoded protein: CASSLRARDTQYF.

This sequence joins TRBV28 and TRBJ1-5; 10 nucleotides agree with TRBD1. With 5 bases clipped from V and 1 base from J, the junction kept 2 bases outside the gene matches. The CDR3 has 15 amino acids. CDR1 MDHEN and CDR2 SYDVKM come from the germline V gene. The CDR3 is CASSADRGSNQPQHF. The CDR3 DNA reads as TGTGCCAGCAGTGCGGACAGGGGGAGCAATCAGCCCCAGCATTTT.

The V and J genes are TRBV10-3 and TRBJ2-2; D is perhaps TRBD1 (6 bases). Per germline, CDR1 ENHRY and CDR2 SYGVKD. The CDR3 length is 13 residues. Deletions cut 6 bases from V and 5 bases from J, with 10 bases between. CDR3: CAIRSQGTGELFF. The DNA for the CDR3 is TGTGCCATCAGATCACAGGGAACCGGGGAGCTGTTTTTT.

The sample holds one count of this clone. V is TRBV18 and J is TRBJ2-7, with 13 positions matching TRBD2. Germline-derived CDR1 and CDR2 are KGHSH and LQKENI. V dropped 3 bases and J dropped 4; count of bases not matched to a gene: 6. This CDR3 spans 16 amino acids. This chain's CDR3 is CASSPPGTSGTYEQYF. The CDR3 nucleotides are TGTGCCAGCTCACCTCCTGGGACTAGCGGGACTTACGAGCAGTACTTC.

V usage is TRBV15 and J usage is TRBJ1-4; D not resolved. Trimming left V 0 bases short and J 1 base short, with 9 bases between. Germline loops: CDR1 LNHNV, CDR2 YYDKDF (reference sequence). The CDR3 extends over 16 amino acids. The CDR3 nucleotides read TGTGCCACCAGCAGAGACGGACGGGGAACTAATGAAAAACTGTTTTTT. This translates into CATSRDGRGTNEKLFF.

The chain recombines TRBV30 with TRBJ2-1, with 10 nucleotides matching TRBD2. This CDR3 comprises 14 residues. Looked up from germline, CDR1 is GTSNPN and CDR2 is SVGIG (reference sequence). With 5 bases clipped from V and 0 bases from J, the junction kept 1 base outside the gene matches. The DNA for the CDR3 is TGTGCCTGGGGACTAGCGGCCTCCTACAATGAGCAGTTCTTC. Residues: CAWGLAASYNEQFF.

This rearrangement joins TRBV9 to TRBJ2-1; 11 bases match TRBD2. The CDR3 is 16 residues long. Germline CDR1 reads SGDLS; CDR2 reads YYNGEE. Trimming at V came to 3 bases and at J to 5 bases, leaving 7 bases not matched to a gene. The CDR3 region is CASSASVAGGNNEQFF. CDR3 coding DNA: TGTGCCAGCAGCGCGTCGGTAGCGGGAGGGAACAATGAGCAGTTCTTC. Combining the CDR3 with reference TRBV9 and TRBJ2-1 gives the whole variable domain DSGVTQTPKHLITATGQRVTLRCSPRSGDLSVYWYQQSLDQGLQFLIQYYNGEERAKGNILERFSAQQFPDLHSELNLSSLELGDSALYFCASSASVAGGNNEQFFGPGTRLTVL.

The V and J genes are TRBV5-6 and TRBJ2-5; weak D call: TRBD2 (5 bases). Between the trimmed V and J ends, which lost 4 bases and 3 bases, there was a span of 13 bases. Germline CDR1 is SGHDT and CDR2 is YYEEEE. The length of the CDR3 is 14 residues. CDR3 nucleotide sequence: TGTGCCAGCAGCCGGAGGCCGGGGAAAGAGACCCAGTACTTC. This gives the protein CASSRRPGKETQYF. Together with reference TRBV5-6 and TRBJ2-5, the CDR3 gives the full variable domain: DAGVTQSPTHLIKTRGQQVTLRCSPKSGHDTVSWYQQALGQGPQFIFQYYEEEERQRGNFPDRFSGHQFPNYSSELNVNALLLGDSALYLCASSRRPGKETQYFGPGTRLLVL.

The chain carries TRBV6-5 and TRBJ2-7; weak D call: TRBD1 (6 bases). Trimming pared 7 bases from V and 4 bases from J, leaving 8 bases between. Germline V gene sequence: CDR1 MNHEY, CDR2 SVGAGI. The CDR3 extends over 11 amino acids. This CDR3 reads CASTTGYEQYF. CDR3 DNA: TGTGCCAGCACTACAGGGTACGAGCAGTACTTC.

This chain links TRBV27 with TRBJ2-1, with D perhaps TRBD1 (6 bases). CDR1 and CDR2 from the germline V gene are MNHEY and SMNVEV (reference sequence). V was pared by 8 bases and J by 9 bases, with 23 bases between. The CDR3 is 15 residues long. For the CDR3, the DNA is TGTGCCAGCTGGGAGCCGGGACAAGAGACATTTGAGCAGTTCTTC. Translation gives CASWEPGQETFEQFF.

This clone was found once. The gene calls are TRBV5-1 and TRBJ1-1; a weak D match, TRBD1 (6 bases). The CDR3 contains 14 residues. Germline V lookup: CDR1 SGHRS, CDR2 YFSETQ. The ends were cut back, 2 bases at V and 1 base at J, with 9 bases in the middle. CDR3 sequence: CASSFAGANTEAFF. The CDR3 DNA reads TGCGCCAGCAGCTTCGCAGGGGCGAACACTGAAGCTTTCTTT.

This clone has just one count. The chain has TRBV5-7 and TRBJ1-2; 9 nucleotides align to TRBD1. TRBV5-7 is an ORF, with its function uncertain. The V and J ends lost 4 bases and 4 bases, in that order; junction bases with no gene match: 8. This CDR3 region has 15 residues. This CDR3 reads CASSRAGTGSYGYTF. The CDR3 coding sequence is TGTGCCAGCAGCCGCGCCGGGACAGGGTCCTATGGCTACACCTTC.

V usage is TRBV11-2 and J usage is TRBJ2-5; 7 bases agree with TRBD2. Germline V gives CDR1 SGHAT, CDR2 FQNNGV. The CDR3 is 18 residues long. With V trimmed by 5 bases and J by 4 bases, 19 bases remained unmatched. CDR3 nucleotides: TGTGCCAGCAGCATACGCCGCGGCCCGACTAGCTCGGGAGAGACCCAGTACTTC. Translated, it gives CASSIRRGPTSSGETQYF.

This chain uses TRBV10-3 with TRBJ2-1; D remains ambiguous. V dropped 3 bases and J dropped 5 bases, with 11 bases sitting between them. Per germline, CDR1 ENHRY and CDR2 SYGVKD. The CDR3 covers 14 residues. The CDR3 sequence: CAISEWAANNEQFF. For the CDR3, the DNA is TGTGCCATCAGTGAATGGGCCGCAAACAATGAGCAGTTCTTC.

The chain links TRBV3-1 (or the pseudogene TRBV3-2) to TRBJ1-3; TRBD1 is a possible D gene (6 bases). This CDR3 is built from 17 residues. Trimming pared 4 bases from V and 0 bases from J, leaving 16 bases between. CDR1 is LGHDT, CDR2 YNNKEL, per germline (reference sequence). The DNA of the CDR3 is TGTGCCAGCAGCCGGATCCAGGGGCGAATCTCTGGAAACACCATATATTTT. It yields the protein CASSRIQGRISGNTIYF.

The V gene is TRBV27, the J gene TRBJ2-7; a weak D match, TRBD2 (6 bases). The CDR3 sequence is 15 residues long. The germline gives CDR1 MNHEY, CDR2 SMNVEV (reference sequence). Trimming shortened V by 8 bases and J by 0 bases, and 17 bases separated the two germline ends. Here the CDR3 DNA reads TGTGCCAGCGGGTCCCGGGACTCGGGCTCCTACGAGCAGTACTTC. It translates to CASGSRDSGSYEQYF.

The chain carries TRBV28 and TRBJ2-5; 9 bases line up with TRBD2. The germline gives CDR1 MDHEN, CDR2 SYDVKM. The CDR3 length is 15 residues. V trimming: 6 bases; J trimming: 2 bases; junction bases outside the gene matches: 7. This CDR3 is CASSPLAGMQETQYF. The CDR3 bases are TGTGCCAGCAGCCCGCTAGCGGGGATGCAAGAGACCCAGTACTTC. The full variable domain, its missing parts supplied by reference TRBV28 and TRBJ2-5, is DVKVTQSSRYLVKRTGEKVFLECVQDMDHENMFWYRQDPGLGLRLIYFSYDVKMKEKGDIPEGYSVSREKKERFSLILESASTNQTSMYLCASSPLAGMQETQYFGPGTRLLVL.

The V call is TRBV7-3, the J call TRBJ1-1, with D unclear. The CDR3 has 14 amino acids. V lost 3 bases and J lost 0, with 8 bases in between. Germline V CDR1 and CDR2: SGHTA, FQGTGA. DNA for the CDR3: TGTGCCAGCAGCTTTACAGTCATGAACACTGAAGCTTTCTTT. It yields the protein CASSFTVMNTEAFF.

This clone was observed a few times. This chain joins TRBV7-9 and TRBJ2-7; the D gene is possibly TRBD2 (5 bases). CDR3 length: 15 amino acids. V gave up 2 bases and J gave up 3 bases, with 14 bases separating them. Germline assignment: CDR1 SEHNR and CDR2 FQNEAQ (reference sequence). The CDR3 DNA is TGTGCCAGCAGCTTACCCAGACCGGGGAGCTACGAGCAGTACTTC. Translation: CASSLPRPGSYEQYF.

J is TRBJ1-2 and V is TRBV6-5; 7 positions match TRBD1. The CDR3 covers 14 residues. Germline V gives CDR1 MNHEY, CDR2 SVGAGI. V lost 6 bases, J lost 2 bases, and 6 bases stayed unmatched. The CDR3 protein is CASSALGQNYGYTF. CDR3 coding DNA: TGTGCCAGCAGCGCCCTGGGACAGAACTATGGCTACACCTTC.

The gene calls are TRBV7-8 and TRBJ2-3; D possibly corresponds to TRBD2 (6 bases). The germline V and J ends were trimmed by 1 base and 4 bases, with 9 bases remaining between them. Germline-derived CDR1 and CDR2 are SGHVS and FQNEAQ. This CDR3 spans 14 amino acids. The CDR3 region is CASSLGGGADTQYF. In DNA form, the CDR3 reads TGTGCCAGCAGCTTAGGTGGAGGGGCAGATACGCAGTATTTT.

This clone was observed a single time. The chain employs TRBV4-1 and TRBJ2-1; 9 bases are shared with TRBD2. The CDR3 loop spans 17 amino acids. V gave up 4 bases and J gave up 7 bases; unmatched junction bases: 14. Looked up from germline, CDR1 is MGHRA and CDR2 is YSYEKL. The CDR3 sequence: CASSPGRVAGAWNEQFF. In DNA, the CDR3 is TGCGCCAGCAGCCCAGGAAGGGTAGCGGGAGCTTGGAATGAGCAGTTCTTC.

The chain links TRBV5-4 to TRBJ2-1; D unclear. The germline V gene has CDR1 SGHNT and CDR2 YYREEE (reference sequence). This CDR3 has 14 residues. V dropped 6 bases and J dropped 0 bases, with 10 bases sitting between them. The CDR3: CASNKPSSYNEQFF. In DNA, the CDR3 is TGTGCCAGCAACAAACCAAGCTCCTACAATGAGCAGTTCTTC.

This clone has just one count. The V call is TRBV5-1, the J call TRBJ2-1, with 11 bases that match TRBD2. The CDR3 covers 13 residues. Germline V CDR1 and CDR2: SGHRS, YFSETQ. The V segment lost 4 bases and the J segment 15 bases; nucleotides outside the gene matches: 9. CDR3 nucleotides: TGCGCCAGCAGCCAAGGACTAGCGGGTGTGCCGTTCTTC. Translating it yields CASSQGLAGVPFF.